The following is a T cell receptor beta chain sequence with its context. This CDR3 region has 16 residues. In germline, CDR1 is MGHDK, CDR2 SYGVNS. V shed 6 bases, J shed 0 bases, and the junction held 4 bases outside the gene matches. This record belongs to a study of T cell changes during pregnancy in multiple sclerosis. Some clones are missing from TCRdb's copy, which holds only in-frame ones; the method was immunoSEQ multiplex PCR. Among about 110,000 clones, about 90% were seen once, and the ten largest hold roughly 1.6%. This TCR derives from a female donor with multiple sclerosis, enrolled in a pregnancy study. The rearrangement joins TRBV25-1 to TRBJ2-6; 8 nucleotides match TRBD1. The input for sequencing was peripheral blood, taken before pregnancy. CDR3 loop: CASRGQGASGANVLTF. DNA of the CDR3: TGTGCCAGCAGGGGTCAGGGGGCCTCTGGGGCCAACGTCCTGACTTTC. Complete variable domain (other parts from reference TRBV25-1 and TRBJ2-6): EADIYQTPRYLVIGTGKKITLECSQTMGHDKMYWYQQDPGMELHLIHYSYGVNSTEKGDLSSESTVSRIRTEHFPLTLESARPSHTSQYLCASRGQGASGANVLTFGAGSRLTVL.